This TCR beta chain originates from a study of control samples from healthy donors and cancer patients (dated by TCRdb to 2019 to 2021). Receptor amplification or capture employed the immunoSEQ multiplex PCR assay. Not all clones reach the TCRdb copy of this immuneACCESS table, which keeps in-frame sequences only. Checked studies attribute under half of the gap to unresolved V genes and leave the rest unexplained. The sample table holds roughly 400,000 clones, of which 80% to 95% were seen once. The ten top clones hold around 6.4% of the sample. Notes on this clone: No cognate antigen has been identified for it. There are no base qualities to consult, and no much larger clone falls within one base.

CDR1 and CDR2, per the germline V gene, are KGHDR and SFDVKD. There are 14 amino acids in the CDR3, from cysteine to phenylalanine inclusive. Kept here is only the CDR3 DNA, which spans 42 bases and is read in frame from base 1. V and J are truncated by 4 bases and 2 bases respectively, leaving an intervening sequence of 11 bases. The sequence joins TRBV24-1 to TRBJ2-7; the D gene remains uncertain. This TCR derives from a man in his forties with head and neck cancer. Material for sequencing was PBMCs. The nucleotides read TGTGCCACCAGTGACTCGTTCCGCCCCTACGAGCAGTACTTC. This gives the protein CATSDSFRPYEQYF.